These T cell receptor beta chains were read from a single sample in a study of shared clonotypes between healthy human individuals. Assay used: immunoSEQ multiplex PCR; TCRdb lists only in-frame clones, some missing. The sample has 2 million to 2.5 million clones; around 92% are singletons. The sample comprised naive CD4+ T cells from PBMCs. Every receptor here comes from a man younger than 35 in good health. Some clones in this sample may be carry-over from other donors' samples. Each CDR3 is given with its conserved first and last residue. D genes are given only for firm matches. The size field is filled for only some rows; it gives once, few, many or a size class.

J,size,D,V,DNA,CDR3
TRBJ1-2,-,-,TRBV6-1,TGTGCCAGCCTACGGGGTAACTATGGCTACACCTTC,CASLRGNYGYTF
TRBJ1-4,once,-,TRBV6-6,TGTGCCAGCAGTTATTGGGGTGAAAAACTGTTTTTT,CASSYWGEKLFF
TRBJ2-7,-,-,TRBV11-3,TGCGCCAGCAGTCACAGGAGGAGCTCCTACGAGCAGTACTTC,CASSHRRSSYEQYF
TRBJ2-7,-,-,TRBV4-1,TGCGCCAGCAGCAGGTGGTTGATGCAGGGGAGCTACGAGCAGTACTTC,CASSRWLMQGSYEQYF
TRBJ1-2,-,-,TRBV21-1,TGTGCCAGCAGCCCACCCTCGCGGAGGGATTACTATGGCTACACCTTC,CASSPPSRRDYYGYTF
TRBJ1-1,-,-,TRBV7-8,TGTGCCAGCAGCTTACCTCGAGGGAACACTGAAGCTTTCTTT,CASSLPRGNTEAFF
TRBJ2-3,-,TRBD1,TRBV29-1,TGCAGCGTTGCAGTGGGACAGCGCACAGATACGCAGTATTTT,CSVAVGQRTDTQYF
TRBJ2-1,-,-,TRBV7-3,TGTGCCAGCAGCTTAGACAGGAGCTCCTACAATGAGCAGTTCTTC,CASSLDRSSYNEQFF
TRBJ1-5,-,TRBD1,TRBV28,TGTGCCAGCACTCCGGGACAGGGGACTCAGCCCCAGCATTTT,CASTPGQGTQPQHF
TRBJ1-1,-,-,TRBV18,TGTGCCAGCTCACCAACCCCATTGAACACTGAAGCTTTCTTT,CASSPTPLNTEAFF
TRBJ2-3,-,TRBD2,TRBV5-4,TGTGCCAGCAGCTTGGGGGGACTAGCGGGAGGGATGACAGATACGCAGTATTTT,CASSLGGLAGGMTDTQYF
TRBJ2-1,-,TRBD2,TRBV6-6,TGTGCCAGCAGCTACGGACTAGCGGGAGATCGGCAGTTCTTC,CASSYGLAGDRQFF
TRBJ2-3,-,-,TRBV4-3,TGCGCCAGCAGCAAGGCAGCGCTCCAGATGGATACGCAGTATTTT,CASSKAALQMDTQYF
TRBJ2-7,-,TRBD2,TRBV6-5,TGTGCCAGCAGTTACTCGTCTAGCGGGAGGTACGAGCAGTACTTC,CASSYSSSGRYEQYF
TRBJ2-5,-,-,TRBV5-1,TGCGCCAGCAGCTCTCTCGGGACGGAACAAGAGACCCAGTACTTC,CASSSLGTEQETQYF
TRBJ2-1,-,-,TRBV28,TGTGCCAGCAAGGGACCTTACGATGAGCAGTTCTTC,CASKGPYDEQFF
TRBJ2-7,once,-,TRBV19,TGTGCCAGTAGCCCGGACAGATCCTACGAGCAGTACTTC,CASSPDRSYEQYF
TRBJ2-2,-,-,TRBV7-6,TGTGCCAGCAGCTCACAGGGTACAAACACCGGGGAGCTGTTTTTT,CASSSQGTNTGELFF
TRBJ1-4,-,TRBD1,TRBV15,TGTGCCACCAGCAGACAGGGGGGGAACAGGGGTCTCGAAAAACTGTTTTTT,CATSRQGGNRGLEKLFF
TRBJ1-2,-,-,TRBV5-6,TGTGCCAGCAGCTTGGTAACAGACTTACCCCCTCTGAACTATGGCTACACCTTC,CASSLVTDLPPLNYGYTF
TRBJ2-2,-,-,TRBV6-1,TGTGCCAGCAGTAGACTAGGGGGCGGGGAGCTGTTTTTT,CASSRLGGGELFF
TRBJ2-7,-,-,TRBV9,TGTGCCAGCAGCCCGAAGTTGGACGGGTCCTACGAGCAGTACTTC,CASSPKLDGSYEQYF
TRBJ2-5,-,-,TRBV28,TGTGCCAGCTGGGGGGTCCAAGAGACCCAGTACTTC,CASWGVQETQYF
TRBJ1-4,-,-,TRBV4-2,TGTGCCAGCAGCCAAGAAGGTGGGTCAGCCACGGAAAAACTGTTTTTT,CASSQEGGSATEKLFF
TRBJ2-1,once,-,TRBV11-2,TGTGCCAGCAGCCCACTAGCTTTCCCGAATGAGCAGTTCTTC,CASSPLAFPNEQFF
TRBJ2-1,-,TRBD2,TRBV18,TGTGCCAGCTCACCTGGAACTGGCGGGGGCAATGAGCAGTTCTTC,CASSPGTGGGNEQFF
TRBJ1-2,-,-,TRBV5-1,TGCGCCAGCAGCTGGGACGGAGCTAACTATGGCTACACCTTC,CASSWDGANYGYTF
TRBJ2-3,-,TRBD2,TRBV18,TGTGCCAGCTCACCCGCCACTAGCGGGGGCACAGATACGCAGTATTTT,CASSPATSGGTDTQYF
TRBJ1-4,-,-,TRBV6-5,TGTGCCAGCAGTTACCGACGGTCTAATGAAAAACTGTTTTTT,CASSYRRSNEKLFF
TRBJ1-3,-,TRBD1,TRBV27,TGTGCCAGCAGGCCGGGACAGAGAACTGGAAACACCATATATTTT,CASRPGQRTGNTIYF
TRBJ2-7,-,TRBD2,TRBV29-1,TGCAGCGTTAAACCTGCGGGGACTAACTACGAGCAGTACTTC,CSVKPAGTNYEQYF
TRBJ1-4,-,TRBD1,TRBV7-8,TGTGCCAGCAGCTTAGCGAGTGACAGGGGAGGAAAACTGTTTTTT,CASSLASDRGGKLFF
TRBJ2-6,-,-,TRBV6-6,TGTGCCAGCACAGGGTCCTCTGGGGCCAACGTCCTGACTTTC,CASTGSSGANVLTF
TRBJ1-1,few,-,TRBV29-1,TGCAGCGTCGAGAAACCTATGAACACTGAAGCTTTCTTT,CSVEKPMNTEAFF
TRBJ2-7,-,TRBD2,TRBV27,TGTGCCAGCAGCATACTAGCGGGTGGACCCTACGAGCAGTACTTC,CASSILAGGPYEQYF
TRBJ2-7,-,TRBD2,TRBV27,TGTGCCAGCAGGCAGGGACTAGCATCCTACGAGCAGTACTTC,CASRQGLASYEQYF
TRBJ2-3,-,-,TRBV7-9,TGTGCCAGCAGCTTTCGACATTCCCCCACAGATACGCAGTATTTT,CASSFRHSPTDTQYF
TRBJ2-7,once,-,TRBV5-1,TGCGCCAGCAGCTTGGAGAGCTACTCCTACGAGCAGTACTTC,CASSLESYSYEQYF
TRBJ2-7,-,TRBD2,TRBV30,TGTGCCTGGGCCATGGGAGGGGCCTACGAGCAGTACTTC,CAWAMGGAYEQYF
TRBJ2-3,once,-,TRBV5-1,TGCGCCAGCAGCTCCGAGGACAGATATACGCAGTATTTT,CASSSEDRYTQYF